This T cell receptor (beta chain) was retrieved from a study of T-cell reconstitution after alpha-beta-depleted transplantation in children. Unique molecular identifiers tagged the TCRbeta library. A single record per CDR3 protein comes from TCRdb applying MiXCR to the PCR reads. The table records about 90,000 distinct CDR3 sequences, approximately 8.4% of them present only once. This clonotype occurred a few times. The junction had 16 bases not matched to a gene; V was cut back by 6 bases and J by 10 bases. The CDR3 has 16 amino acids. From germline, CDR1 is KGHSH and CDR2 LQKENI. The sample here was PBMCs from the stem cell graft donor, taken from the stem cell graft. The receptor comes from a human donor who donated a stem cell graft to a child with congenital amegakaryocytic thrombocytopenia. This chain joins TRBV18 and TRBJ2-2, with TRBD2 matching 8 bases. The CDR3 here is CASSPTRLAGREELFF. The CDR3 nucleotides read TGTGCCAGCTCCCCGACGCGCCTAGCGGGCAGAGAGGAGCTGTTTTTT.